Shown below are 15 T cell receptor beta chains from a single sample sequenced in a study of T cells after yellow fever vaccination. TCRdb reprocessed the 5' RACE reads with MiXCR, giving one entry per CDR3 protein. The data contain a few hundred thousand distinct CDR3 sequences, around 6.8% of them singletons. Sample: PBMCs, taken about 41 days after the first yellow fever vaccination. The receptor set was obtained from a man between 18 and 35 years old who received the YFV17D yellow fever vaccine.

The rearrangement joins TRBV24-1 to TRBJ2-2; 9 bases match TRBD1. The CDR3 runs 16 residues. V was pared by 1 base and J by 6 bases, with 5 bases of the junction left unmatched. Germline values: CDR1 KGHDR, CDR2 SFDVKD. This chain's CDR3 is CATSDFLGQGAGELFF. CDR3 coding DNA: TGTGCCACCAGTGATTTCCTGGGACAGGGTGCCGGGGAGCTGTTTTTT.

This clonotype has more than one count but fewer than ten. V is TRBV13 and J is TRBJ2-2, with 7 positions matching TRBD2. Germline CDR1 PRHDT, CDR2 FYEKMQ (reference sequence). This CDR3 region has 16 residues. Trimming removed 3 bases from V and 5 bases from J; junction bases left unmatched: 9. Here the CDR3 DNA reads TGTGCCAGCAGCTTTGAAGTGACTAGCAGGACCGGGGAGCTGTTTTTT. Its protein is CASSFEVTSRTGELFF. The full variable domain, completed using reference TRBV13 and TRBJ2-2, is AAGVIQSPRHLIKEKRETATLKCYPIPRHDTVYWYQQGPGQDPQFLISFYEKMQSDKGSIPDRFSAQQFSDYHSELNMSSLELGDSALYFCASSFEVTSRTGELFFGEGSRLTVL.

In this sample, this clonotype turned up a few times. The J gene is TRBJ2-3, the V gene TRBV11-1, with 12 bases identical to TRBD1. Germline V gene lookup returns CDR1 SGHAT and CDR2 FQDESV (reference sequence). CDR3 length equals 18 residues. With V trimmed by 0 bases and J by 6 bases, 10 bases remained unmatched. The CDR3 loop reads CASSLAPGTGGARDTQYF. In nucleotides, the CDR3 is TGTGCCAGCAGCTTAGCACCCGGGACAGGGGGCGCAAGGGATACGCAGTATTTT.

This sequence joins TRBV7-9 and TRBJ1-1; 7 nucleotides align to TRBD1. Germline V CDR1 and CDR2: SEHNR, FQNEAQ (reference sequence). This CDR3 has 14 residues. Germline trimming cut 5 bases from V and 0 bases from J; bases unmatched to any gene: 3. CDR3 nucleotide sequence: TGTGCCAGCAGCGTGGGACAGATGAACACTGAAGCTTTCTTT. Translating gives CASSVGQMNTEAFF.

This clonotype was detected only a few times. CDR3 sequence reads: CASSQSRVRNTIYF. CDR3 nucleotides: TGTGCCAGCAGCCAATCGAGGGTCCGGAACACCATATATTTT. This chain links TRBV16 with TRBJ1-3, with D hard to call. Germline CDR1 reads KGHSY; CDR2 reads FQNENV. The CDR3 is 14 residues long. With 0 bases removed from V and 7 bases from J, the gap between germline ends came to 10 bases. The full variable domain, rest sourced from reference TRBV16 and TRBJ1-3, is GEEVAQTPKHLVRGEGQKAKLYCAPIKGHSYVFWYQQVLKNEFKFLISFQNENVFDETGMPKERFSAKCLPNSPCSLEIQATKLEDSAVYFCASSQSRVRNTIYFGEGSWLTVV.

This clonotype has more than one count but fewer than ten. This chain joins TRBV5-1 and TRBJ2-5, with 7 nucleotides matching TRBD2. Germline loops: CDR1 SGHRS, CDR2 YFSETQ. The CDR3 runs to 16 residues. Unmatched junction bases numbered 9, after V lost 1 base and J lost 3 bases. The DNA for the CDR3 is TGCGCCAGCAGCTTGAACACGGGGGGTGGCGAAGAGACCCAGTACTTC. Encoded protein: CASSLNTGGGEETQYF.

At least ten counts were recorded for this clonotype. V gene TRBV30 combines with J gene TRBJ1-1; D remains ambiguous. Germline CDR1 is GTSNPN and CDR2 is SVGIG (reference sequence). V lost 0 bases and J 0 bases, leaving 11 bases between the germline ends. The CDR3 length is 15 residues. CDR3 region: CAWSVSPGVNTEAFF. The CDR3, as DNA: TGTGCCTGGAGTGTATCGCCAGGCGTGAACACTGAAGCTTTCTTT.

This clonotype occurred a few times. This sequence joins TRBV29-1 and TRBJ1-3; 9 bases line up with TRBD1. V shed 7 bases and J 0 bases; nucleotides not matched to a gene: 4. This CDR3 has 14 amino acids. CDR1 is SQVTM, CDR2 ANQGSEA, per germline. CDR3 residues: CSGQGGNSGNTIYF. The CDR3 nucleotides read TGCAGCGGACAGGGGGGAAACTCTGGAAACACCATATATTTT. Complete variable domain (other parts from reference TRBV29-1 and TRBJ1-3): SAVISQKPSRDICQRGTSLTIQCQVDSQVTMMFWYRQQPGQSLTLIATANQGSEATYESGFVIDKFPISRPNLTFSTLTVSNMSPEDSSIYLCSGQGGNSGNTIYFGEGSWLTVV.

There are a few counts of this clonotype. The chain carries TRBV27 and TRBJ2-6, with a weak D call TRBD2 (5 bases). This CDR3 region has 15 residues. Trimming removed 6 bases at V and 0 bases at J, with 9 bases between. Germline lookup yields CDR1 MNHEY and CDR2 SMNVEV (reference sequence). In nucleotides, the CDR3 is TGTGCCAGCAGGGACCGGGGCTCTGGGGCCAACGTCCTGACTTTC. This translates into CASRDRGSGANVLTF.

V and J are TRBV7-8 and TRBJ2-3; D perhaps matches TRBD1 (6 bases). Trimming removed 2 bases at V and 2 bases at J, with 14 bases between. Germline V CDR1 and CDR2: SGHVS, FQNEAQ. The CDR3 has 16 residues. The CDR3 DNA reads TGTGCCAGCAGCTTACTGGGGGCAGGGCACACAGATACGCAGTATTTT. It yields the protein CASSLLGAGHTDTQYF.

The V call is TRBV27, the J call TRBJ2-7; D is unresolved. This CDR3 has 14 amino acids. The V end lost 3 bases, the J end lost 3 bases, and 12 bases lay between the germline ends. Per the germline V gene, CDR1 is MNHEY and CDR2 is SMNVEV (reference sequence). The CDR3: CASSFSRLNYEQYF. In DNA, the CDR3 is TGTGCCAGCAGTTTCTCCAGGTTAAACTACGAGCAGTACTTC.

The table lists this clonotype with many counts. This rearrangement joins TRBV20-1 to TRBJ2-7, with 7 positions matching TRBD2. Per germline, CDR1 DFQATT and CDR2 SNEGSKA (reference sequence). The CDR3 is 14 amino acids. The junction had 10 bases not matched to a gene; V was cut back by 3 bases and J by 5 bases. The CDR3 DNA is TGCAGTGCTAGGATAGCGGGTGGGCGGAACGAGCAGTACGTC. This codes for CSARIAGGRNEQYV.

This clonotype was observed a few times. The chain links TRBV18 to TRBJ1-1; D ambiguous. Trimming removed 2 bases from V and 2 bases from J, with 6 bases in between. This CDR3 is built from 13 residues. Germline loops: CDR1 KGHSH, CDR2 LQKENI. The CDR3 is CASSPVFNTEAFF. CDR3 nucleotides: TGTGCCAGCTCACCAGTCTTTAACACTGAAGCTTTCTTT.

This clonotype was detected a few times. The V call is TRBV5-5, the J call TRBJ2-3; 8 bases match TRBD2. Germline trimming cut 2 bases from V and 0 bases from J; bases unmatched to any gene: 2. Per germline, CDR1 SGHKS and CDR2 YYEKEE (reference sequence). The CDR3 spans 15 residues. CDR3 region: CASSLLAGSTDTQYF. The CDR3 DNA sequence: TGTGCCAGCAGCTTATTAGCGGGGAGCACAGATACGCAGTATTTT.

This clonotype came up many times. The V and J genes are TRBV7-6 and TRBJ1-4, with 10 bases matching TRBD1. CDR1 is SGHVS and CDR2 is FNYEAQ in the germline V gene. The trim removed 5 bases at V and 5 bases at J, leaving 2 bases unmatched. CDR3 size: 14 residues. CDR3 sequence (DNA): TGTGCCAGCAGCCAGGGACAGGGGAATGAAAAACTGTTTTTT. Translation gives CASSQGQGNEKLFF. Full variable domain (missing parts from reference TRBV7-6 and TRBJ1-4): GAGVSQSPRYKVTKRGQDVALRCDPISGHVSLYWYRQALGQGPEFLTYFNYEAQQDKSGLPNDRFSAERPEGSISTLTIQRTEQRDSAMYRCASSQGQGNEKLFFGSGTQLSVL.